What follows are 29 T cell receptor beta chains derived from one specimen sequenced in a study of blood T cells in healthy people across ages (dated by TCRdb to the mid-2010s). Preparation of the library involved 5' RACE. These reads were obtained on an Illumina HiSeq 2500. The second PCR ran for about 6 to 11 cycles and used a J-beta primer mix along with a sample-barcoded 5' primer. TCRdb passed the public sequencing reads through fastp at Q25 and MiXCR, retaining productive beta sequences. Rows with a matching CDR3 protein are joined into one entry that keeps the most common DNA and genes. Within this sample are over 1.5 million distinct CDR3 sequences, with around 48% of them counted one time only. The ten largest account for roughly 2.1% of the sample. What was sequenced was blood. The receptors here all came from a woman aged 40 to 50 in good health.

This sequence joins TRBV13 and TRBJ1-5; no clear D gene. This CDR3 is 12 amino acids long. Germline V gene lookup returns CDR1 PRHDT and CDR2 FYEKMQ (reference sequence). V gave up 5 bases and J gave up 2 bases, with 4 bases separating them. The CDR3 DNA is TGTGCCAGCAGCCACCGCAATCAGCCCCAGCATTTT. It encodes CASSHRNQPQHF.

V and J are TRBV4-3 and TRBJ1-4; D call uncertain. The length of the CDR3 is 14 residues. V dropped 3 bases and J dropped 5 bases, with 10 bases sitting between them. In germline, CDR1 is LGHNA, CDR2 YSLEER. This CDR3 reads CASSQGLRNEKLFF. CDR3 DNA sequence: TGCGCCAGCAGCCAGGGGTTGCGGAATGAAAAACTGTTTTTT.

This clonotype was counted once. The rearrangement links TRBV27 to TRBJ2-6, with 12 bases aligning to TRBD2. Germline V gene data show CDR1 as MNHEY and CDR2 as SMNVEV (reference sequence). The CDR3 totals 21 residues. The V gene end was trimmed by 8 bases and the J gene end by 0 bases; junction bases not matched to a gene: 17. In DNA form, the CDR3 reads TGTGCCAGCGAACTCTTGACTAGCGGGGGCCATCCTATCTCTGGGGCCAACGTCCTGACTTTC. This gives the protein CASELLTSGGHPISGANVLTF.

This clonotype was counted a few times. V usage is TRBV20-1 and J usage is TRBJ2-5; D remains unclear. CDR1 and CDR2 from the germline V gene are DFQATT and SNEGSKA (reference sequence). Trimming left V 6 bases short and J 1 base short, with 12 bases between. The CDR3 spans 13 residues. In DNA form, the CDR3 reads TGCAGTGCCCGGAGTGACTCCCAAGAGACCCAGTACTTC. Translated: CSARSDSQETQYF.

The rearrangement joins TRBV13 to TRBJ2-1; 10 bases map to TRBD1. The assigned J gene may be wrong: the sequence end matches TRBJ2-7 better. CDR3 size: 14 residues. Germline CDR1 PRHDT, CDR2 FYEKMQ (reference sequence). The chain's CDR3 is CASVGQGTYNEQYF. As DNA, the CDR3 is TGTGCCAGTGTGGGACAGGGGACCTACAATGAGCAGTACTTC.

V and J are TRBV20-1 and TRBJ2-3; 7 nucleotides match TRBD1. In germline, CDR1 is DFQATT, CDR2 SNEGSKA (reference sequence). After removal of 5 bases from V and 4 bases from J, the junction contained 18 bases not matched to a gene. The CDR3 totals 17 residues. CDR3 bases: TGCAGTGCTGACAAAAAAAACAGGGGTATCGACGCAGATACGCAGTATTTT. This encodes CSADKKNRGIDADTQYF.

J is TRBJ2-6 and V is TRBV18, with TRBD2 matching 13 bases. Losses at the gene ends were 3 bases for V and 0 bases for J; bases not matched to a gene: 5. The CDR3 is made up of 19 amino acids. Germline V CDR1 and CDR2: KGHSH, LQKENI. The CDR3 is CASSPLGLAGISGANVLTF. The DNA for the CDR3 is TGTGCCAGCTCACCGTTGGGACTAGCGGGGATCTCTGGGGCCAACGTCCTGACTTTC. The entire variable domain, with the rest obtained from reference TRBV18 and TRBJ2-6, is as follows: NAGVMQNPRHLVRRRGQEARLRCSPMKGHSHVYWYRQLPEEGLKFMVYLQKENIIDESGMPKERFSAEFPKEGPSILRIQQVVRGDSAAYFCASSPLGLAGISGANVLTFGAGSRLTVL.

This clonotype was detected only a few times. J is TRBJ2-6 and V is TRBV28; no reliable D call. From germline, CDR1 is MDHEN and CDR2 SYDVKM. This CDR3 has 14 residues. The V end lost 4 bases, the J end lost 2 bases, and 6 bases lay between the germline ends. CDR3 nucleotides: TGTGCCAGCAGTTGGGCCCCTGGGGCCAACGTCCTGACTTTC. As protein: CASSWAPGANVLTF.

The chain combines TRBV20-1 with TRBJ2-4; the D is unclear. Germline CDR1 DFQATT, CDR2 SNEGSKA (reference sequence). This CDR3 has 13 residues. The ends were cut back, 6 bases at V and 0 bases at J, with 9 bases in the middle. CDR3 nucleotide sequence: TGCAGTGCCCGGTTCGGAGCCAAAAACATTCAGTACTTC. As protein: CSARFGAKNIQYF.

This clonotype was seen only a few times. This chain uses TRBV7-2 with TRBJ2-7; possible D gene TRBD1, 6 bases. Germline loops: CDR1 SGHTA, CDR2 FQGNSA. Trimming shortened V by 4 bases and J by 1 base, and 14 bases separated the two germline ends. The CDR3 totals 15 residues. CDR3 in amino acids: CASSSGQTPSYEQYF. The CDR3, as DNA: TGTGCCAGCAGCTCTGGACAGACTCCTTCCTACGAGCAGTACTTC.

The rearrangement links TRBV3-1 to TRBJ1-1, with TRBD1 identical over 7 bases. The CDR3 totals 16 residues. Per the germline V gene, CDR1 is LGHDT and CDR2 is YNNKEL (reference sequence). V dropped 0 bases and J dropped 5; count of bases not matched to a gene: 9. The CDR3 sequence is CASSQEGEGARTEAFF. CDR3 sequence (DNA): TGTGCCAGCAGCCAAGAAGGCGAGGGGGCAAGGACTGAAGCTTTCTTT.

The CDR3 bases are TGCGCCAGCAGCTTGGAAGGACAGGGTAAAGCAGATACGCAGTATTTT. It codes for CASSLEGQGKADTQYF. The chain uses TRBV5-1 and TRBJ2-3, with TRBD1 identical over 8 bases. With 0 bases clipped from V and 4 bases from J, the junction kept 7 bases outside the gene matches. Germline CDR1 and CDR2: SGHRS and YFSETQ. The CDR3 covers 16 residues.

In its sample, this clonotype was seen a few times. This chain joins TRBV15 and TRBJ2-1; 13 bases agree with TRBD2. Germline CDR1 and CDR2: LNHNV and YYDKDF (reference sequence). The CDR3 has 20 residues. V was pared by 0 bases and J by 0 bases, with 8 bases of the junction left unmatched. CDR3 protein: CATSREGLAGESSSYNEQFF. The CDR3 nucleotides read TGTGCCACCAGCAGAGAAGGACTAGCGGGGGAGTCAAGCTCCTACAATGAGCAGTTCTTC.

The V gene is TRBV27, the J gene TRBJ2-3, with TRBD1 as a possible D gene (8 bases). The CDR3 totals 17 residues. The germline V gene has CDR1 MNHEY and CDR2 SMNVEV (reference sequence). V lost 0 bases, J lost 1 base, and 14 bases lay in between. The CDR3 bases are TGTGCCAGCAGTTTATCGACAGGGGCGGGGGGCACAGATACGCAGTATTTT. Translating it yields CASSLSTGAGGTDTQYF.

The chain links TRBV4-3 to TRBJ2-7; TRBD2 is a possible D gene (5 bases). This CDR3 contains 15 residues. V gave up 0 bases and J gave up 5 bases, with 14 bases separating them. Germline V gene data show CDR1 as LGHNA and CDR2 as YSLEER. The CDR3 sequence: CASSQDLALVNEQYF. The CDR3 bases are TGCGCCAGCAGCCAAGATTTAGCACTAGTCAACGAGCAGTACTTC.

In its sample, this clonotype was seen once. The rearrangement joins TRBV5-1 to TRBJ1-6; D is uncertain. This CDR3 contains 15 residues. Between the trimmed V and J ends, which lost 3 bases and 7 bases, there was a span of 14 bases. Germline V gene data show CDR1 as SGHRS and CDR2 as YFSETQ. This CDR3 reads CASSWNWASNSPLHF. The CDR3 DNA reads TGCGCCAGCAGCTGGAACTGGGCCTCAAATTCACCCCTCCACTTT.

The chain couples TRBV20-1 to TRBJ2-1; a possible D gene is TRBD2 (5 bases). The J call may be faulty, since TRBJ2-7 better matches the DNA end. CDR3 length: 16 residues. In germline, CDR1 is DFQATT, CDR2 SNEGSKA (reference sequence). The CDR3 sequence: CSARDYRTGIYNEQYF. CDR3 nucleotides: TGCAGTGCTAGAGATTATCGGACTGGGATATACAATGAGCAGTACTTC.

The V gene is TRBV18, the J gene TRBJ2-1; TRBD1 agrees at 7 bases. Looked up from germline, CDR1 is KGHSH and CDR2 is LQKENI. The V gene end was trimmed by 6 bases and the J gene end by 14 bases; junction bases not matched to a gene: 13. The CDR3 loop spans 13 amino acids. CDR3 nucleotide sequence: TGTGCCAGCTCGGAGCTACTGACAGGGTTCGAGTTCTTC. Amino acids: CASSELLTGFEFF.

V usage is TRBV25-1 and J usage is TRBJ2-1, with TRBD1 identical over 8 bases. The germline gives CDR1 MGHDK, CDR2 SYGVNS. CDR3 length: 17 amino acids. The junction had 5 bases not matched to a gene; V was cut back by 1 base and J by 0 bases. In DNA form, the CDR3 reads TGTGCCAGCAGTGAATCTCACAGGGGGAGCTCCTACAATGAGCAGTTCTTC. Translated: CASSESHRGSSYNEQFF.

The rearrangement links TRBV25-1 to TRBJ1-3; possible D gene TRBD1, 5 bases. The CDR3 length is 16 residues. The V end was cut by 2 bases, the J end by 3 bases, with 14 bases between. From germline, CDR1 is MGHDK and CDR2 SYGVNS. Written as DNA, the CDR3 is TGTGCCAGCAGTGAAGTTGGGGGGAACCTTGGAAACACCATATATTTT. Amino acid sequence: CASSEVGGNLGNTIYF.

To note about this clonotype: The junction differs from germline at one of its ends, possibly a read error. V usage is TRBV5-1 and J usage is TRBJ2-1, with TRBD1 identical over 8 bases. Germline values: CDR1 SGHRS, CDR2 YFSETQ. CDR3 length: 18 residues. The CDR3 reads CASSLGQGAVSGYNEQFF. CDR3 DNA sequence: TGCGCCAGCAGTTTGGGCCAGGGGGCAGTCTCGGGATACAATGAGCAGTTCTTC.

This chain joins TRBV7-3 and TRBJ1-1; D call uncertain. The CDR3 loop spans 13 amino acids. Trimming pared 5 bases from V and 3 bases from J, leaving 10 bases between. Per germline, CDR1 SGHTA and CDR2 FQGTGA. In nucleotides, the CDR3 is TGTGCCAGCAGCCCGGAAGGAGACACTGAAGCTTTCTTT. It codes for CASSPEGDTEAFF.

V and J are TRBV6-2 or TRBV6-3 and TRBJ2-1, with TRBD2 matching 7 bases. The CDR3 contains 16 residues. Germline CDR1 and CDR2: MNHEY and SVGEGT. Losses at the gene ends were 5 bases for V and 7 bases for J; bases not matched to a gene: 14. The CDR3 here is CASSTRSGGRGNEQFF. DNA for the CDR3: TGTGCCAGCAGTACCCGTTCCGGGGGGAGGGGAAATGAGCAGTTCTTC.

The genes are TRBV6-5 and TRBJ1-2; D gene uncertain. CDR1 and CDR2 (germline): MNHEY, SVGAGI. CDR3 length: 15 residues. Deletions cut 5 bases from V and 4 bases from J, with 17 bases between. For the CDR3, the DNA is TGTGCCAGCAGTCCTCTCCTACTTGAGGGCTATGGCTACACCTTC. This encodes CASSPLLLEGYGYTF.

The CDR3 reads CASSPRTGATAGKIQYF. CDR3 nucleotides: TGTGCCAGCAGCCCCAGGACGGGGGCAACCGCTGGGAAGATCCAGTACTTC. The chain joins TRBV13 to TRBJ2-7, with D perhaps assigned TRBD1 or TRBD2 (6 bases each). Germline CDR1 PRHDT, CDR2 FYEKMQ (reference sequence). V gave up 5 bases and J gave up 10 bases, with 30 bases separating them. The CDR3 loop spans 17 amino acids.

The table lists this clonotype with a few counts. The CDR3 spells CASSLVPSGGHFGDTQYF. Written as DNA, the CDR3 is TGTGCCAGCAGCTTAGTGCCTAGCGGGGGGCACTTCGGAGATACGCAGTATTTT. The chain has TRBV7-2 and TRBJ2-3; 11 bases agree with TRBD2. V shed 1 base, J shed 5 bases, and the junction held 11 bases outside the gene matches. The CDR3 is 18 residues long. Germline CDR1 SGHTA, CDR2 FQGNSA. Full variable domain (rest looked up from reference TRBV7-2 and TRBJ2-3): GAGVSQSPSNKVTEKGKDVELRCDPISGHTALYWYRQSLGQGLEFLIYFQGNSAPDKSGLPSDRFSAERTGGSVSTLTIQRTQQEDSAVYLCASSLVPSGGHFGDTQYFGPGTRLTVL.

The gene calls are TRBV29-1 and TRBJ2-3; 8 nucleotides align to TRBD1. Per germline, CDR1 SQVTM and CDR2 ANQGSEA. This CDR3 is built from 13 residues. J lost 0 bases, V lost 7 bases, and 3 bases had no gene match. CDR3 sequence reads: CSGGQVSTDTQYF. DNA for the CDR3: TGCAGCGGGGGACAGGTTAGCACAGATACGCAGTATTTT.

The V gene is TRBV7-9, the J gene TRBJ1-2; the D is unclear. CDR3 size: 16 residues. Trimming left V 5 bases short and J 8 bases short, with 24 bases between. From germline, CDR1 is SEHNR and CDR2 FQNEAQ (reference sequence). The CDR3 nucleotides are TGTGCCAGCAGCGCGAGAACTGGGTCTGGTTCCTGGGGCTACACCTTC. It is translated as CASSARTGSGSWGYTF.

The chain is built from TRBV6-1 and TRBJ2-1, with TRBD1 identical over 9 bases. The germline V gene encodes CDR1 MNHNS and CDR2 SASEGT. CDR3 length: 18 amino acids. V lost 6 bases, J lost 2 bases, and 14 bases stayed unmatched. CDR3 amino acids: CASRSQGAPSIAYNEQFF. The CDR3 region has the DNA TGTGCCAGCAGATCACAGGGGGCCCCCTCGATAGCCTACAATGAGCAGTTCTTC.